The 14 T cell receptor beta chains below were found in one sample sequenced in a study of high-grade serous ovarian cancer treatment subgroups. Tumor samples were obtained before definitive surgery or chemotherapy. The table came from immunoSEQ multiplex PCR; TCRdb's copy has only in-frame clones and leaves some out. The sample records roughly 20,000 clones, approximately 81% being singletons. The specimen sequenced was tumor tissue. These receptor sequences come from a human donor with high-grade serous ovarian cancer.

V and J are TRBV27 and TRBJ2-2; TRBD1 aligns across 9 bases. CDR3 length equals 15 residues. Germline V gene data show CDR1 as MNHEY and CDR2 as SMNVEV (reference sequence). After removal of 5 bases from V and 6 bases from J, the junction contained 7 bases not matched to a gene. This CDR3 reads CASSLGTGSAGELFF. CDR3 nucleotides: TGTGCCAGCAGTCTTGGGACAGGGTCAGCCGGGGAGCTGTTTTTT.

This clone was seen just once. The gene calls are TRBV10-3 and TRBJ2-5; 8 positions match TRBD2. The J call may be wrong; the DNA end is better matched by TRBJ2-7. The V gene's germline CDR1 is ENHRY and CDR2 SYGVKD. This CDR3 spans 14 amino acids. CDR3 amino acids: CAIDSGGGSYEQYF. The DNA of the CDR3 is TGTGCCATCGACAGCGGGGGAGGCTCCTACGAGCAGTACTTC.

The chain links TRBV4-1 to TRBJ2-7; 8 nucleotides line up with TRBD2. Germline CDR1 and CDR2: MGHRA and YSYEKL. V gave up 1 base and J gave up 6 bases; unmatched junction bases: 8. The CDR3 loop spans 15 amino acids. The CDR3 bases are TGCGCCAGCAGCCAAGGAATGGGACTAGTAGCCGAGCAGTACTTC. Residues: CASSQGMGLVAEQYF.

This clone was seen only a few times. V gene TRBV5-5 combines with J gene TRBJ1-3; a possible D gene is TRBD1 (5 bases). Germline V gene sequence: CDR1 SGHKS, CDR2 YYEKEE (reference sequence). V was pared by 4 bases and J by 0 bases, with 11 bases between. This CDR3 comprises 15 residues. CDR3 DNA sequence: TGTGCCAGCAGCGGGGGACGGTTCTCTGGAAACACCATATATTTT. This sequence encodes CASSGGRFSGNTIYF.

The V and J genes are TRBV5-4 and TRBJ2-1; 8 bases agree with TRBD2. V shed 0 bases and J 6 bases; nucleotides not matched to a gene: 5. Germline V gene lookup returns CDR1 SGHNT and CDR2 YYREEE (reference sequence). CDR3 length: 15 residues. DNA of the CDR3: TGTGCCAGCAGCTTGGCCAGCGGGAGCGTCAATGAGCAGTTCTTC. Translation gives CASSLASGSVNEQFF.

The gene calls are TRBV9 and TRBJ2-1; a weak D match, TRBD1 (5 bases). The CDR3 runs 17 residues. The germline V gene encodes CDR1 SGDLS and CDR2 YYNGEE. V lost 0 bases, J lost 0 bases, and 13 bases lay in between. Here the CDR3 reads CASSVAPSQGSYNEQFF. The CDR3 coding sequence is TGTGCCAGCAGCGTAGCCCCCAGCCAGGGCTCCTACAATGAGCAGTTCTTC.

The chain links TRBV7-2 to TRBJ1-1; 9 bases align to TRBD1. Trimming cost V 1 base and J 11 bases; bases outside gene matches: 17. Germline CDR1 reads SGHTA; CDR2 reads FQGNSA. This CDR3 comprises 17 residues. Written as DNA, the CDR3 is TGTGCCAGCAGCTTAGGGCCGGGACAGGGCGTCTTCTGGGATGCTTTCTTT. Translated, it gives CASSLGPGQGVFWDAFF. Drawing the rest from reference TRBV7-2 and TRBJ1-1, the complete variable domain is GAGVSQSPSNKVTEKGKDVELRCDPISGHTALYWYRQSLGQGLEFLIYFQGNSAPDKSGLPSDRFSAERTGGSVSTLTIQRTQQEDSAVYLCASSLGPGQGVFWDAFFGQGTRLTVV.

V usage is TRBV30 and J usage is TRBJ1-5; no clear D. V lost 2 bases, J lost 5 bases, and 10 bases lay in between. The germline V gene encodes CDR1 GTSNPN and CDR2 SVGIG (reference sequence). The CDR3 length is 13 residues. The CDR3 sequence: CAWSPYLDQPQHF. The DNA for the CDR3 is TGTGCCTGGAGTCCTTACCTCGATCAGCCCCAGCATTTT.

This clone was seen a handful of times. The chain recombines TRBV2 with TRBJ1-1; a weak D match, TRBD1 (5 bases). The CDR3 consists of 14 residues. CDR1 and CDR2 (germline): SNHLY, FYNNEI. Between the trimmed V and J ends, which lost 1 base and 5 bases, there was a span of 11 bases. Here the CDR3 reads CASSEGGRGTEAFF. The CDR3 bases are TGTGCCAGCAGTGAAGGGGGGAGAGGGACTGAAGCTTTCTTT.

The rearrangement joins TRBV5-1 to TRBJ2-3, with 8 bases that match TRBD1. With 4 bases clipped from V and 3 bases from J, the junction kept 7 bases outside the gene matches. Germline V gene data show CDR1 as SGHRS and CDR2 as YFSETQ. The CDR3 is made up of 15 amino acids. The DNA for the CDR3 is TGCGCCAGCAGCGCCGGACAGGGACCAACAGATACGCAGTATTTT. It encodes CASSAGQGPTDTQYF. Full variable domain (rest looked up from reference TRBV5-1 and TRBJ2-3): KAGVTQTPRYLIKTRGQQVTLSCSPISGHRSVSWYQQTPGQGLQFLFEYFSETQRNKGNFPGRFSGRQFSNSRSEMNVSTLELGDSALYLCASSAGQGPTDTQYFGPGTRLTVL.

The chain links TRBV28 to TRBJ2-1, with D maybe TRBD1 (5 bases). CDR1 is MDHEN, CDR2 SYDVKM, per germline. The CDR3 has 13 amino acids. Trimming pared 3 bases from V and 12 bases from J, leaving 15 bases between. DNA for the CDR3: TGTGCCAGCAGTTTGCCCAAAGGGGCTTGGCAGTTCTTC. It encodes CASSLPKGAWQFF.

CDR3 protein: CASSQDPGRGYEQYF. CDR3 sequence (DNA): TGCGCCAGCAGCCAAGATCCGGGTCGGGGCTACGAGCAGTACTTC. The gene calls are TRBV4-1 and TRBJ2-7; TRBD2 might be the D (5 bases). V was shortened by 0 bases and J by 3 bases, with 12 bases between the two germline ends. CDR1 is MGHRA, CDR2 YSYEKL, per germline. This CDR3 contains 15 residues.

The rearrangement joins TRBV4-1 to TRBJ2-7, with 9 nucleotides matching TRBD1. From germline, CDR1 is MGHRA and CDR2 YSYEKL. The J segment lost 0 bases and the V segment lost 4 bases, leaving 10 bases of the junction unmatched. The CDR3 loop spans 17 amino acids. CDR3 sequence reads: CASSRAQGQGYSYEQYF. The CDR3 region has the DNA TGCGCCAGCAGCCGAGCTCAGGGACAGGGCTACTCCTACGAGCAGTACTTC.

This clone was picked up one time. The V gene is TRBV19, the J gene TRBJ1-2; D is perhaps TRBD1 (5 bases). V was clipped by 3 bases and J by 6 bases, with 17 bases between them. This CDR3 comprises 15 residues. The V gene's germline CDR1 is LNHDA and CDR2 SQIVND (reference sequence). DNA of the CDR3: TGTGCCAGTAGTATTACCCAGGGCGCCGTTGATGGCTACACCTTC. Protein: CASSITQGAVDGYTF.